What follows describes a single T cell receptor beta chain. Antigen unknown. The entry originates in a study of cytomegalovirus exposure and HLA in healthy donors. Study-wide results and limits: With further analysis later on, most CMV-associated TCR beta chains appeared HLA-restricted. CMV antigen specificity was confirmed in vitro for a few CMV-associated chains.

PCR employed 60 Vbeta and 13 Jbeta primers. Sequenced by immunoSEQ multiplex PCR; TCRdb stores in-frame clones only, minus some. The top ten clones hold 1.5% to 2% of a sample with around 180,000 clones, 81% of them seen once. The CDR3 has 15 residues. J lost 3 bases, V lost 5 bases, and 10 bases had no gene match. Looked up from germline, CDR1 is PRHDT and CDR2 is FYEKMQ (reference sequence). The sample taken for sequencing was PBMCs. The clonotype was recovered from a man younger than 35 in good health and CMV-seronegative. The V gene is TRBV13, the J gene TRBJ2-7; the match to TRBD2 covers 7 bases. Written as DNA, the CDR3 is TGTGCCAGCAGCGGCCAGCGGGGTCTCCTCTACGAGCAGTACTTC. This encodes CASSGQRGLLYEQYF. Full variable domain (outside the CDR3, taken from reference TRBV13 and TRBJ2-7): AAGVIQSPRHLIKEKRETATLKCYPIPRHDTVYWYQQGPGQDPQFLISFYEKMQSDKGSIPDRFSAQQFSDYHSELNMSSLELGDSALYFCASSGQRGLLYEQYFGPGTRLTVT.